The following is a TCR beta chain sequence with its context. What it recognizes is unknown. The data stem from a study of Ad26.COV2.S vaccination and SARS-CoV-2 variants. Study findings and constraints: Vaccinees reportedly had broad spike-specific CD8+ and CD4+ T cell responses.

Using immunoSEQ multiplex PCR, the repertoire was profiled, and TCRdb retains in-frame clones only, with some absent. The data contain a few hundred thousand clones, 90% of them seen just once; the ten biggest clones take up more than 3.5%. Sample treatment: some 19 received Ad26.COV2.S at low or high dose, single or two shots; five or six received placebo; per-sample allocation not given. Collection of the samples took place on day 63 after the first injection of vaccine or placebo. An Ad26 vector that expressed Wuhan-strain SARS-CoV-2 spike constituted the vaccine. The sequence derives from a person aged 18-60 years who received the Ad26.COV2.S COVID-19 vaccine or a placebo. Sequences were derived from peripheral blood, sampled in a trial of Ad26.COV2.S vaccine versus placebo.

This CDR3 is CASSSSNEQYF. DNA of the CDR3: TGTGCCAGCTCATCCTCAAACGAGCAGTACTTC. The chain combines TRBV18 with TRBJ2-7; D call uncertain. The V and J ends lost 5 bases and 5 bases respectively, with 7 bases between them. Germline V CDR1 and CDR2: KGHSH, LQKENI. The CDR3 is 11 residues long.